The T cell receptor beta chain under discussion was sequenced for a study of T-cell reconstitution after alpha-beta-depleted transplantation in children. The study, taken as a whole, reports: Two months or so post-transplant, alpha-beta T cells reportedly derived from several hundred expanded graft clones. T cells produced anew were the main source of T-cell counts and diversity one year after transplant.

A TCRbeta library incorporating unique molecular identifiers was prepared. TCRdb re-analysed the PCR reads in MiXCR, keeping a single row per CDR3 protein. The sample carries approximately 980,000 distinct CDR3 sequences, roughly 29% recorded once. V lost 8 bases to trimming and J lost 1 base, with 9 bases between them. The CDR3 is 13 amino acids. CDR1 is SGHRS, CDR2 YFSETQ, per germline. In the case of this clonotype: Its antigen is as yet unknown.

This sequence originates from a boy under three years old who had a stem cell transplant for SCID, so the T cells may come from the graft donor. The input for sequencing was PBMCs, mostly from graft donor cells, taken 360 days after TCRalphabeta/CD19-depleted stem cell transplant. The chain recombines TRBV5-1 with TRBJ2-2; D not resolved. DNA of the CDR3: TGCGCCAGTGTGAAGGGGAACACCGGGGAGCTGTTTTTT. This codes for CASVKGNTGELFF.